This TCR beta chain was identified in a study of T cells in Graves' hyperthyroidism and ophthalmopathy. Pregnant or lactating patients were excluded, as were those with uncontrolled infection or other autoimmune disease. TCR beta CDR3 regions were amplified from RNA. The HTBI set primed first-round TCR CDR3 RT-PCR. Via MiXCR, TCRdb re-called the multiplex PCR reads, giving one row per CDR3 protein. The sample contains approximately 620,000 distinct CDR3 sequences, approximately 14% of which appear only once. This TCR derives from a woman in her twenties or thirties with Graves' hyperthyroidism that later progressed to Graves' ophthalmopathy. Specimen: blood.

CDR3: CASSLVGADPEQYF. The CDR3 DNA is TGTGCCAGCAGCTTAGTTGGGGCAGACCCCGAGCAGTACTTC. The chain links TRBV7-9 to TRBJ2-7; D possibly corresponds to TRBD1 (5 bases). The germline CDR1 and CDR2 sequences are SEHNR and FQNEAQ (reference sequence). CDR3 length equals 14 residues. The V end was cut by 1 base, the J end by 6 bases, with 13 bases between.